Given below is one T cell receptor (beta chain) in context. In the study's own analysis: For nucleated cells, counts were estimated from reference gene primer amplification. Profiled with immunoSEQ multiplex PCR; TCRdb holds only in-frame clones, not every one. That table supplies the V and J calls and clone size; D and trimming were determined from the DNA. Of under 75,000 clones in the sample, roughly 88% were seen once. The record originates from a study of blood T cell repertoires in COVID-19. In the study overall: Collection of acute and convalescent COVID-19 samples took place in the United States, Italy and Spain.

The CDR3 sequence is 14 residues long. CDR1 is LGHDT, CDR2 YNNKEL, per germline (reference sequence). Trimming shortened V by 1 base and J by 3 bases, and 9 bases separated the two germline ends. The source is a man aged 45 to 65 with active COVID-19. J is TRBJ2-5 and V is TRBV3-1 (or the pseudogene TRBV3-2); tentatively, D is TRBD2 (6 bases). Sequencing used peripheral blood. CDR3 sequence: CASSQGDLEETQYF. CDR3 bases: TGTGCCAGCAGCCAAGGGGACTTAGAAGAGACCCAGTACTTC.